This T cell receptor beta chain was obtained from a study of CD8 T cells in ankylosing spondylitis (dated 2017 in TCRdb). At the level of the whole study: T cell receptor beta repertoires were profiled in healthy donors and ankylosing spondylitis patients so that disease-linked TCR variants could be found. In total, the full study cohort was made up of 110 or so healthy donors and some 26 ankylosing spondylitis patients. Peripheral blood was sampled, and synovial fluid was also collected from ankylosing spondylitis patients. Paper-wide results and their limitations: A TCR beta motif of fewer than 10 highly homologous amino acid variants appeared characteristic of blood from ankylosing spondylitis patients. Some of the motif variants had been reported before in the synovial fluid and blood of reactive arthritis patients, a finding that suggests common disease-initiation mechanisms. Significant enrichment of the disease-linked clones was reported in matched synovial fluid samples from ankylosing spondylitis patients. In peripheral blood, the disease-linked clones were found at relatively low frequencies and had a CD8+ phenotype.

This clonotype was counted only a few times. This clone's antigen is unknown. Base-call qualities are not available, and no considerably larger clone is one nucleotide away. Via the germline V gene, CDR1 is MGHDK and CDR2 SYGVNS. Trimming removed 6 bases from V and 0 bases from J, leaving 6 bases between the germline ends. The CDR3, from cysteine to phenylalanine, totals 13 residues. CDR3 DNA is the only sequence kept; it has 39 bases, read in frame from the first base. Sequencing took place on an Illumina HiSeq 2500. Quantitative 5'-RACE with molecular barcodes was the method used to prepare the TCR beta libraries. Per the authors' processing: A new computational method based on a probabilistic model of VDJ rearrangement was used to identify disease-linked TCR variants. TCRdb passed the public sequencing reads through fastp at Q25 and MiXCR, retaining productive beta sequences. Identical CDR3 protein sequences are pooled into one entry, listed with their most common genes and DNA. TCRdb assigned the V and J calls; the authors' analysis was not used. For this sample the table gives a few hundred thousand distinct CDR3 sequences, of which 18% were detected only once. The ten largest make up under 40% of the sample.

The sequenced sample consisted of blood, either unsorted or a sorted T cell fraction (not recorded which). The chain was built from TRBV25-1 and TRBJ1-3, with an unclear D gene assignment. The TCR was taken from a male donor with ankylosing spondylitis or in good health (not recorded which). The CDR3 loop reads CASSASSGNTIYF. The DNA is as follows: TGTGCCAGCAGCGCTAGCTCTGGAAACACCATATATTTT.